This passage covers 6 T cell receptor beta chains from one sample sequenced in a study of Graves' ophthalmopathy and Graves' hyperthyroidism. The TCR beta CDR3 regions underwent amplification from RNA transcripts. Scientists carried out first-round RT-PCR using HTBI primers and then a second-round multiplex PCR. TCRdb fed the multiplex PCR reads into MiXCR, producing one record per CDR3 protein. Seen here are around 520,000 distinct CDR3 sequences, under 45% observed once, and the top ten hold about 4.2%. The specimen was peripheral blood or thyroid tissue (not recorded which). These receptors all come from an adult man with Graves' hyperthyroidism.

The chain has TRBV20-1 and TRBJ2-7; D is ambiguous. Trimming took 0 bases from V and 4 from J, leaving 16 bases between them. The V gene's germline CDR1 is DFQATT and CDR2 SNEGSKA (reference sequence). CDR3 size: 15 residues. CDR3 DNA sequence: TGCAGTGCTAGAGAAGGAAACGGGTCCCCTTACGAGCAGTACTTC. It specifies CSAREGNGSPYEQYF.

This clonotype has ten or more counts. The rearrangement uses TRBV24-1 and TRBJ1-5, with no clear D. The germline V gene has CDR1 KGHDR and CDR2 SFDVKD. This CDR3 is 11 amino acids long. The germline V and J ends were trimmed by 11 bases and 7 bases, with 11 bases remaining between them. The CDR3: CASMVGQPQHF. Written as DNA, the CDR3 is TGTGCCAGTATGGTGGGGCAGCCCCAGCATTTT.

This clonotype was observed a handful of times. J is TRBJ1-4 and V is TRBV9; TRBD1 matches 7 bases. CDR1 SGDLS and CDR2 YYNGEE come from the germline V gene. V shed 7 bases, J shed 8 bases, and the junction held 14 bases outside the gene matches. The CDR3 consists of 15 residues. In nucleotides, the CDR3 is TGTGCCAGCCGGGCCGGACAGGCCCCCAGAGAAAAACTGTTTTTT. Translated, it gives CASRAGQAPREKLFF.

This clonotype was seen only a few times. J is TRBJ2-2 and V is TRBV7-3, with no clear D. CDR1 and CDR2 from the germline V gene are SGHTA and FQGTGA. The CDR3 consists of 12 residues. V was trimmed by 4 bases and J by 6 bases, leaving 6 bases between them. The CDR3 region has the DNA TGTGCCAGCAGCTCCGCCTCCGGGGAGCTGTTTTTT. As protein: CASSSASGELFF.

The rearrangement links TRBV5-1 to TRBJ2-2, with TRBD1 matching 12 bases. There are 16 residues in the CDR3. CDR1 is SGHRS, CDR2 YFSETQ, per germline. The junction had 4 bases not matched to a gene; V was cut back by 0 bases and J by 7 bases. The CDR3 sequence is CASSLAGTGGGGELFF. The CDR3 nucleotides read TGCGCCAGCAGCTTGGCCGGGACAGGGGGCGGCGGGGAGCTGTTTTTT.

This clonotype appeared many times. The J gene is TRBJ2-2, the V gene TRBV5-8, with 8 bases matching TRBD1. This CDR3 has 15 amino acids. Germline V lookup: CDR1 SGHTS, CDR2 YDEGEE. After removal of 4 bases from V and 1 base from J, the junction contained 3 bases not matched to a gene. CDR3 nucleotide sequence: TGTGCCAGCAGCCGGACAGGGCGGAACACCGGGGAGCTGTTTTTT. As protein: CASSRTGRNTGELFF.